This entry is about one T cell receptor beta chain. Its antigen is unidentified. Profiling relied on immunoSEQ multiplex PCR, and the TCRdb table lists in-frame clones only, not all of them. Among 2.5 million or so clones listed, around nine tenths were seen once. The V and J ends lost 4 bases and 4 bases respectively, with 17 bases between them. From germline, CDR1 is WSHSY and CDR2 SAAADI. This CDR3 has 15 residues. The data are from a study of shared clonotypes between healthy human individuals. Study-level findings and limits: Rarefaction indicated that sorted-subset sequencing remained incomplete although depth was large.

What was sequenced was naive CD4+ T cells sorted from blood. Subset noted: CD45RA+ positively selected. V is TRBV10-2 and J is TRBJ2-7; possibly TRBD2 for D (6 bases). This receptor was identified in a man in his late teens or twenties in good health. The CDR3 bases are TGCGCCAGCAGTGGGACTAATTCGGGGAGGTACGAGCAGTACTTC. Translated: CASSGTNSGRYEQYF.